This T cell receptor beta chain is from a study of T cell responses to AZD1222 COVID-19 vaccine. With regard to this clone: As yet, its antigen is unknown.

The method was immunoSEQ multiplex PCR; TCRdb's version includes in-frame clones alone and lacks a portion of them. In the table there are approximately 100,000 clones, roughly 88% of which are singletons. General study results and limits: Dominant CD4 TCR responses targeted spike regions 160-218 and 743-854. A reported finding is that nearly half of spike-specific TCRs target unmutated variant regions. The breadth and depth of Spike-specific TCRs increased once two AZD1222 doses had been given. Donors, mostly white British, included more females; clonal diversity was possibly underestimated.

CDR3 length equals 15 residues. V shed 8 bases and J 0 bases; nucleotides not matched to a gene: 6. The germline gives CDR1 SNHLY, CDR2 FYNNEI. This TCR was sampled from an adult in good health. Sequenced material: peripheral blood, taken on day 0 of AZD1222 vaccination. The chain links TRBV2 to TRBJ2-5, with 10 bases fitting TRBD1. For the CDR3, the DNA is TGTGCCAGCTCGGGACAGGGGACGTACCAAGAGACCCAGTACTTC. Translating gives CASSGQGTYQETQYF.